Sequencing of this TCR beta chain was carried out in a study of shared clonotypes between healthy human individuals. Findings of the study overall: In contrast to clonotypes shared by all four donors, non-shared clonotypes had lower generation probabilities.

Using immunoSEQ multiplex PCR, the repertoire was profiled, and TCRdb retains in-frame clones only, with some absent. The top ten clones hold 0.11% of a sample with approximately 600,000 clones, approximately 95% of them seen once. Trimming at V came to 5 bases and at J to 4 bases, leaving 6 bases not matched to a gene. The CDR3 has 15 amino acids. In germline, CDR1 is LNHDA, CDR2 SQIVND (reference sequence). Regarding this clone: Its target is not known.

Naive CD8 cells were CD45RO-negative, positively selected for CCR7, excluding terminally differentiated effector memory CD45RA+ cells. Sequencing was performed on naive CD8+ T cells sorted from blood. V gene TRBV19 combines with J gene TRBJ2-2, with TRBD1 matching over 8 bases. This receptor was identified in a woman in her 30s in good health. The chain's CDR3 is CASSPGQGSTGELFF. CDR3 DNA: TGTGCCAGTAGTCCCGGACAGGGTTCCACCGGGGAGCTGTTTTTT.